This T cell receptor beta chain originates from a study of blood T cell repertoires in COVID-19. The V gene lost 0 bases and the J gene lost 9 bases, with 12 bases spanning the gap. The CDR3 covers 14 residues. Germline CDR1 reads MNHEY; CDR2 reads SVGAGI. Original processing notes: Reference gene primer amplification gave estimated nucleated cell counts. Generated by immunoSEQ multiplex PCR, the TCRdb table keeps only in-frame clones and is missing some. Clone size and the V and J calls come from that table; the DNA yielded D and trimming. The data hold 250,000 to 350,000 clones, with approximately 84% observed a single time.

The origin of this receptor is a person between 65 and 79 years old with COVID-19, enrolled during active disease. The rearrangement joins TRBV6-5 to TRBJ2-1; TRBD1 is a possible D gene (6 bases). The sample taken for sequencing was peripheral blood. CDR3 sequence reads: CASSYSMLGAEQFF. CDR3 sequence (DNA): TGTGCCAGCAGTTACTCGATGCTGGGGGCTGAGCAGTTCTTC.